The 9 T cell receptor beta chains reported below all come from one sample, sequenced in a study of regulatory T cells. These receptors' antigens are unknown. Amplification used 52 TRBV primers and 13 TRBJ primers. Only in-frame clones appear in the TCRdb table, and some are missing; sequencing was by immunoSEQ multiplex PCR. The table lists about 34,000 clones, about 93% of them singletons, with 0.8% to 1% in the top ten. Study-wide points: In CD3G-deficient patients, conventional CD4+ T cells were enriched for hydrophobic CDR3 residues at positions 6 and 7.

Sequencing used conventional CD4+ T cells sorted from blood. The source is a child aged 2 to 10 with CD3G deficiency.

CDR3 residues: CASSSGIRVRNEQFF. DNA for the CDR3: TGTGCCAGCAGCTCGGGGATTAGGGTTCGTAATGAGCAGTTCTTC. The chain is built from TRBV28 and TRBJ2-1; weak D call: TRBD2 (5 bases). Germline assignment: CDR1 MDHEN and CDR2 SYDVKM. Trimming shortened V by 6 bases and J by 7 bases, and 19 bases separated the two germline ends. The CDR3 spans 15 residues.

The chain has TRBV6-1 and TRBJ2-7; 11 bases line up with TRBD2. Germline V gene lookup returns CDR1 MNHNS and CDR2 SASEGT. V dropped 7 bases and J dropped 8; count of bases not matched to a gene: 7. There are 13 residues in the CDR3. CDR3 sequence (DNA): TGTGCCAGCACCAGACTAGCGGGACCGAAGCAGTACTTC. The encoded protein is CASTRLAGPKQYF.

The chain uses TRBV28 and TRBJ1-2; 7 bases align to TRBD1. V dropped 4 bases and J dropped 7; count of bases not matched to a gene: 6. The CDR3 length is 13 residues. Germline V CDR1 and CDR2: MDHEN, SYDVKM. CDR3 region: CASSSGGSVGYTF. The DNA of the CDR3 is TGTGCCAGCAGTTCAGGGGGTTCAGTTGGCTACACCTTC.

The gene calls are TRBV12-5 and TRBJ2-2; TRBD2 aligns across 9 bases. The CDR3 loop spans 18 amino acids. J lost 5 bases, V lost 0 bases, and 10 bases had no gene match. The V gene's germline CDR1 is LGHNT and CDR2 FRNRAP. CDR3 protein: CASGLVRREGYVTGELFF. DNA of the CDR3: TGTGCTAGTGGTTTGGTAAGGCGGGAGGGGTACGTGACCGGGGAGCTGTTTTTT.

The rearrangement uses TRBV5-1 and TRBJ1-1; weak D call: TRBD1 (5 bases). Trimming left V 7 bases short and J 0 bases short, with 13 bases between. The V gene's germline CDR1 is SGHRS and CDR2 YFSETQ. The CDR3 is 14 amino acids. CDR3 amino acids: CASSRGDLNTEAFF. DNA for the CDR3: TGCGCCAGCTCGCGGGGGGATCTGAACACTGAAGCTTTCTTT.

This clone has a single count. The CDR3 DNA follows: TGTGCCAGCAGCTTAATGCTGGGGGTCGAGCAGTACTTC. Translating gives CASSLMLGVEQYF. The genes are TRBV11-2 and TRBJ2-7; the D gene could be TRBD1 or TRBD2 (5 bases each). Germline CDR1 and CDR2: SGHAT and FQNNGV. The V end was cut by 2 bases, the J end by 6 bases, with 11 bases between. The CDR3 runs to 13 residues.

This clone was observed a single time. The chain is built from TRBV6-1 and TRBJ2-4, with TRBD1 matching over 8 bases. The CDR3 is made up of 13 amino acids. Germline CDR1 reads MNHNS; CDR2 reads SASEGT. The V segment lost 6 bases and the J segment 8 bases; nucleotides outside the gene matches: 6. CDR3 bases: TGTGCCAGCAGGAGACAGGGGATGGACATTCAGTACTTC. This sequence encodes CASRRQGMDIQYF.

The chain joins TRBV7-9 to TRBJ2-5, with TRBD2 identical over 12 bases. The CDR3 spans 15 residues. V trimming: 5 bases; J trimming: 5 bases; junction bases outside the gene matches: 6. Germline V gives CDR1 SEHNR, CDR2 FQNEAQ (reference sequence). CDR3 DNA sequence: TGTGCCAGCAGCCCAGGGACTAGCGGGTCGGAGACCCAGTACTTC. Protein sequence: CASSPGTSGSETQYF.

This clone was seen once. This chain uses TRBV28 with TRBJ1-5; 7 nucleotides line up with TRBD1. Per the germline V gene, CDR1 is MDHEN and CDR2 is SYDVKM. The V segment lost 3 bases and the J segment 5 bases; nucleotides outside the gene matches: 10. The CDR3 has 16 amino acids. CDR3 nucleotides: TGTGCCAGCAGTTTCATGGGCAGGGGGATGGATCAGCCCCAGCATTTT. It codes for CASSFMGRGMDQPQHF.